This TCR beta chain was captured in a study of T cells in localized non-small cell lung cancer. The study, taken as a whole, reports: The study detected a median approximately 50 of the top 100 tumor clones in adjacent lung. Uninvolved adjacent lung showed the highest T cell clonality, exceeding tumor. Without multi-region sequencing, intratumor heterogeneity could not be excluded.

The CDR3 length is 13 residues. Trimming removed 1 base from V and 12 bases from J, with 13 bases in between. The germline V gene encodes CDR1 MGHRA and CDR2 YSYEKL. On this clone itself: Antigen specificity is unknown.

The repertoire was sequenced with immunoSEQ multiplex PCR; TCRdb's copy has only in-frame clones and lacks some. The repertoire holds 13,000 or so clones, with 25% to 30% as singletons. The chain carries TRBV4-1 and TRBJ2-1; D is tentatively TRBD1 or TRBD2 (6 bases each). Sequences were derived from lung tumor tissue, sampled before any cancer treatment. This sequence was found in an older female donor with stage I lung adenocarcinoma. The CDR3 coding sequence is TGCGCCAGCAGCCAAGCACTAGGGGGGTGGCAGTTCTTC. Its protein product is CASSQALGGWQFF.